The rows below give T cell receptor beta chains drawn from one sample of a study of T cell responses to AZD1222 COVID-19 vaccine. Here immunoSEQ multiplex PCR was the method, and the copy in TCRdb shows in-frame clones only, minus some. The sample yields about 120,000 clones, 75% to 90% seen once. This specimen was peripheral blood, taken on day 0 of AZD1222 vaccination. These receptor sequences come from an adult in good health. The CDR3 runs from the conserved cysteine through the conserved F or W. D genes are given only for firm matches. Expanded clones are given a class, and other clones once, few, many or no size at all.

cdr3_length | clone_size | d_call | j_call | v_call | cdr3_nt | cdr3_aa
16 | NA | NA | TRBJ1-6 | TRBV6-1 | TGTGCCAGCAGTGAAGGCCTCAGGGCCTATAATTCACCCCTCCACTTT | CASSEGLRAYNSPLHF
16 | NA | NA | TRBJ1-4 | TRBV9 | TGTGCCAGCAGCCCCCTCCTCGCAGGGACTGAGGAAAAACTGTTTTTT | CASSPLLAGTEEKLFF
15 | NA | NA | TRBJ2-3 | TRBV7-3 | TGTGCCAGCAGCTCCCGAGGCGTCCTCACAGATACGCAGTATTTT | CASSSRGVLTDTQYF
14 | NA | TRBD1 | TRBJ1-1 | TRBV5-6 | TGTGCCAGCAGACCCGGACAGGGAGGCGCTGAAGCTTTCTTT | CASRPGQGGAEAFF
14 | NA | NA | TRBJ2-1 | TRBV29-1 | TGCAGCGTTGATGTAGGGATAACCTACAATGAGCAGTTCTTC | CSVDVGITYNEQFF
11 | NA | NA | TRBJ1-1 | TRBV29-1 | TGCAGCGTTGAAGGGAGCTCTGAAGCTTTCTTT | CSVEGSSEAFF
14 | once | TRBD1 | TRBJ2-7 | TRBV13 | TGTGCCAGCAGCTTCCGGGACAGGGCCTACGAGCAGTACTTC | CASSFRDRAYEQYF
12 | few | NA | TRBJ1-1 | TRBV28 | TGTGCCAGCATACCTGGGTGGGGTGAAGCTTTCTTT | CASIPGWGEAFF
15 | NA | TRBD1 | TRBJ1-5 | TRBV6-5 | TGTGCCAGCAGCGGCCGGTCAGGGGGAAATCAGCCCCAGCATTTT | CASSGRSGGNQPQHF
13 | once | NA | TRBJ2-1 | TRBV12-3/TRBV12-4 | TGTGCCAGCAGCGTCAACTCCTACAATGAGCAGTTCTTC | CASSVNSYNEQFF
14 | NA | TRBD1 | TRBJ1-2 | TRBV27 | TGTGCCAGCAGTTCCCGACAGGGCAGCTATGGCTACACCTTC | CASSSRQGSYGYTF
13 | NA | NA | TRBJ1-1 | TRBV7-6 | TGTGCCAGCAGCCCCACGGGGGGCACTGAAGCTTTCTTT | CASSPTGGTEAFF
16 | NA | NA | TRBJ2-6 | TRBV28 | TGTGCCAGCCGGGGGGCAGTTTATTCTGGGGCCAACGTCCTGACTTTC | CASRGAVYSGANVLTF
15 | once | TRBD2 | TRBJ2-2 | TRBV11-2 | TGTGCCAGCAGCCAAAGGGGACTAGGGCTCGGGGAGCTGTTTTTT | CASSQRGLGLGELFF
14 | NA | NA | TRBJ1-2 | TRBV28 | TGTGCCAGCAGTCGTTTGCGGGGGGTTCGTGGCTACACCTTC | CASSRLRGVRGYTF
15 | NA | NA | TRBJ1-2 | TRBV19 | TGTGCCAGTAGTCCCTCGAGACGGGGGGCTTATGGCTACACCTTC | CASSPSRRGAYGYTF
15 | NA | NA | TRBJ1-5 | TRBV29-1 | TGCAGCGTTCGAACGGGACATCTCACCAATCAGCCCCAGCATTTT | CSVRTGHLTNQPQHF
16 | NA | TRBD1 | TRBJ1-3 | TRBV9 | TGTGCCAGCAGCACCCGACAGGGTCTCTCTGGAAACACCATATATTTT | CASSTRQGLSGNTIYF
15 | NA | NA | TRBJ1-5 | TRBV5-1 | TGCGCCAGCAGCTTGGAAAGCGGGGGGAATCAGCCCCAGCATTTT | CASSLESGGNQPQHF
16 | once | TRBD1 | TRBJ2-5 | TRBV5-4 | TGTGCCAGCAGCTTGGAGGCGACAGGGGGAAGGGAGACCCAGTACTTC | CASSLEATGGRETQYF
15 | NA | NA | TRBJ1-2 | TRBV3-1/TRBV3-2 | TGTGCCAGCAGCCAAGGAACGTCAGCTAACTATGGCTACACCTTC | CASSQGTSANYGYTF
23 | NA | TRBD1 | TRBJ2-6 | TRBV3-1/TRBV3-2 | TGTGCCAGCAGCCAAGCTTCGATCCGGGACAGGGGATATGACGGCTCTGGGGCCAACGTCCTGACTTTC | CASSQASIRDRGYDGSGANVLTF
11 | NA | NA | TRBJ1-1 | TRBV6-5 | TGTGCCAGCAGCAGGGGTACTGAAGCTTTCTTT | CASSRGTEAFF
14 | NA | TRBD1 | TRBJ1-2 | TRBV14 | TGTGCCAGCAGCCAAGCGAGGACAGGGGATGGCTACACCTTC | CASSQARTGDGYTF
12 | NA | NA | TRBJ2-7 | TRBV7-2 | TGTGCCAGCAGCTTATGGGGCTACGAGCAGTACTTC | CASSLWGYEQYF
14 | NA | NA | TRBJ2-3 | TRBV19 | TGTGCCAGTAGTTTTACAGCAGAGACAGATACGCAGTATTTT | CASSFTAETDTQYF
11 | NA | NA | TRBJ1-2 | TRBV27 | TGTGCCACCCTCAGGGGCAATGGCTACACCTTC | CATLRGNGYTF
14 | NA | NA | TRBJ2-1 | TRBV5-4 | TGTGCCAGCAGCTTGGTAGGCTCCTACAATGAGCAGTTCTTC | CASSLVGSYNEQFF